These T cell receptor beta chains were read from a single sample in a study of blood T cell repertoires in COVID-19. The table came from immunoSEQ multiplex PCR; TCRdb's copy has only in-frame clones and leaves some out. In the table there are about 38,000 clones, around 89% of which are singletons. The sample taken for sequencing was peripheral blood. Receptor source: a man aged 55-75 years with active or convalescent COVID-19. Each CDR3 is given with its conserved first and last residue. D genes are given only for firm matches. Only some rows state a clone size, as once, few, many or a class for expanded clones.

V	J	size	D	CDR3	DNA
TRBV6-4	TRBJ2-7	NA	TRBD2	CASIRTSGYPSYEQYF	TGTGCCAGCATCCGGACTAGCGGCTACCCATCCTACGAGCAGTACTTC
TRBV5-4	TRBJ2-1	NA	TRBD2	CASSLAGTSGGNEQFF	TGTGCCAGCAGCTTGGCCGGGACTAGCGGAGGGAATGAGCAGTTCTTC
TRBV9	TRBJ2-5	NA	NA	CASSVTGGVETQYF	TGTGCCAGCAGCGTAACAGGGGGGGTGGAGACCCAGTACTTC
TRBV10-1	TRBJ2-7	once	NA	CASSDRDTEQYF	TGCGCCAGCAGTGACAGGGACACGGAGCAGTACTTC
TRBV7-6	TRBJ1-3	NA	NA	CASSLSGTGGSGNTIYF	TGTGCCAGCAGCTTATCCGGGACTGGAGGCTCTGGAAACACCATATATTTT
TRBV6-2/TRBV6-3	TRBJ2-1	few	NA	CASSYMDSTGQFF	TGTGCCAGCAGTTATATGGACTCAACTGGGCAGTTCTTC
TRBV13	TRBJ2-7	NA	TRBD2	CASSPRRGTSEYEQYF	TGTGCCAGCAGCCCTCGCCGGGGGACTAGCGAATACGAGCAGTACTTC
TRBV7-8	TRBJ1-6	once	NA	CASSDGRNSPLHF	TGTGCCAGCAGCGATGGCCGAAATTCACCCCTCCACTTT
TRBV19	TRBJ2-2	NA	NA	CASSRLASGTGELFF	TGTGCCAGTAGTAGATTAGCGTCGGGCACCGGGGAGCTGTTTTTT
TRBV3-1/TRBV3-2	TRBJ2-5	NA	NA	CASRRDSETQYF	TGTGCCAGCAGACGCGATTCGGAGACCCAGTACTTC
TRBV29-1	TRBJ1-2	NA	NA	CSVKLGQTYGYTF	TGCAGCGTGAAACTCGGACAGACTTATGGCTACACCTTC
TRBV11-2	TRBJ2-3	NA	TRBD1	CASALTGGKGTDTQYF	TGTGCCAGCGCCCTAACAGGGGGCAAGGGCACAGATACGCAGTATTTT
TRBV28	TRBJ1-5	NA	TRBD1	CASSSQGAERNQPQHF	TGTGCCAGCAGTTCACAGGGGGCTGAAAGGAATCAGCCCCAGCATTTT
TRBV11-2	TRBJ2-3	NA	NA	CASSPTGGSTDTQYF	TGTGCCAGCAGCCCTACCGGAGGAAGCACAGATACGCAGTATTTT
TRBV18	TRBJ2-1	NA	TRBD2	CASRGGEQFF	TGTGCCAGCCGGGGGGGTGAGCAGTTCTTC
TRBV6-2/TRBV6-3	TRBJ2-7	NA	TRBD1	CASSPRTGSYEQYF	TGTGCCAGCAGTCCGAGGACAGGGTCCTACGAGCAGTACTTC